This is a list of T cell receptor beta chains from one sample in a study of T-cell memory formation after mild COVID-19. Each CDR3 protein gets one entry after TCRdb re-called the 5' RACE reads with MiXCR. This table holds about 560,000 distinct CDR3 sequences, roughly 17% found once. Input material: PBMCs or a T cell subset sorted from them (not recorded which). The source is an adult woman who had mild COVID-19 (a few samples of this study predate the infection). Cell type and time point are not known. Both conserved end residues are trimmed from each CDR3. Expanded clones get a size class; other rows say once, few or many, or leave the size out.

ASSFHTGRTYEQY | TRBV5-1 | -
ASSQDRGWRQETQY | TRBV4-3 | -
SARGTLTDDTQY | TRBV20-1 | -
ASKRDGDQPQH | TRBV6-6 | few
ASSLERGGKTQY | TRBV5-1 | few
SVEVNRRTYNEQF | TRBV29-1 | once
ASRRLTHSYEQY | TRBV2 | -
ASTSSWSDREYYGYT | TRBV7-2 | few
ASSFLDQETQY | TRBV27 | few
ASSLAMNTEAF | TRBV7-9 | many
ASSGSSYNEQF | TRBV6-2/TRBV6-3 | many
ASSQAAGANYGYT | TRBV4-1 | few
ATSDSSTANQPQH | TRBV24-1 | -
SVVGLAAFEQF | TRBV29-1 | -
ASSGRSSTDTQY | TRBV12-3/TRBV12-4 | few
ASSESSVDEQY | TRBV9 | few
ASMGYGVGGHEQY | TRBV6-6 | once
ASSTLNPVPT | TRBV12-3/TRBV12-4 | once
ATSDRSVTDTQY | TRBV24-1 | few
ASRPGQGRTEAF | TRBV6-5 | -
ASSLSGDSSYEQY | TRBV7-6 | -
ASSINPWYAGRGYGYT | TRBV7-6 | -
ASSLYRESHEQY | TRBV12-3/TRBV12-4 | few
ASSQWRLPPGEQY | TRBV14 | few